These 14 T cell receptor beta chains were sequenced from one sample in a study of shared clonotypes between healthy human individuals. The method was immunoSEQ multiplex PCR; TCRdb's version includes in-frame clones alone and lacks a portion of them. Of roughly 500,000 clones in the sample, almost 97% were seen once. Input material: naive CD4+ T cells sorted from blood. Subset specified: CD45RA+ positively selected. All receptors derive from a woman younger than 45 in good health.

The chain recombines TRBV18 with TRBJ2-3, with D possibly being TRBD1 (6 bases). The CDR3 loop spans 14 amino acids. Germline-derived CDR1 and CDR2 are KGHSH and LQKENI. V was pared by 8 bases and J by 6 bases, with 18 bases between. CDR3 DNA sequence: TGTGCCAGCCTCCCACCAGGGGATTTCGATACGCAGTATTTT. Amino acid sequence: CASLPPGDFDTQYF.

This rearrangement joins TRBV28 to TRBJ2-5, with 9 bases fitting TRBD2. Losses at the gene ends were 6 bases for V and 2 bases for J; bases not matched to a gene: 10. CDR3 length equals 16 residues. Germline lookup yields CDR1 MDHEN and CDR2 SYDVKM. The CDR3 DNA is TGTGCCAGCAGCCCCCGAGCAACTAGCGGGCAAGAGACCCAGTACTTC. It yields the protein CASSPRATSGQETQYF.

The CDR3 DNA follows: TGTGCCAGTAGTATAGAGGAGGGTGGAAATGAGCAGTTCTTC. Its translation: CASSIEEGGNEQFF. The rearrangement joins TRBV19 to TRBJ2-1; D perhaps matches TRBD2 (6 bases). Deletions cut 0 bases from V and 7 bases from J, with 10 bases between. This CDR3 has 14 amino acids. Germline lookup yields CDR1 LNHDA and CDR2 SQIVND (reference sequence).

The rearrangement links TRBV28 to TRBJ2-7; unclear D gene. The CDR3 is made up of 13 amino acids. Germline V gene sequence: CDR1 MDHEN, CDR2 SYDVKM. The V and J ends lost 2 bases and 9 bases respectively, with 14 bases between them. The CDR3 loop is CASSLVAESVQYF. In nucleotides, the CDR3 is TGTGCCAGCAGTTTAGTGGCTGAGTCCGTGCAGTACTTC.

The chain carries TRBV18 and TRBJ2-5, with TRBD2 identical over 12 bases. The CDR3 spans 16 residues. In germline, CDR1 is KGHSH, CDR2 LQKENI. V lost 4 bases, J lost 2 bases, and 5 bases stayed unmatched. The CDR3 nucleotides are TGTGCCAGCTCACTCGGACTAGCGGGGATACAAGAGACCCAGTACTTC. As protein: CASSLGLAGIQETQYF.

V and J are TRBV5-1 and TRBJ2-6; D possibly uses TRBD1 or TRBD2 (5 bases each). The V and J ends lost 2 bases and 2 bases respectively, with 8 bases between them. The V gene's germline CDR1 is SGHRS and CDR2 YFSETQ. The CDR3 loop spans 15 amino acids. CDR3 nucleotides: TGCGCCAGCAGCTTCGGGGCTCCTGGGGCCAACGTCCTGACTTTC. This gives the protein CASSFGAPGANVLTF.

This chain joins TRBV28 and TRBJ1-1; weak D call: TRBD1 (5 bases). V lost 10 bases and J lost 0, with 9 bases in between. Germline-derived CDR1 and CDR2 are MDHEN and SYDVKM. This CDR3 comprises 12 residues. CDR3 amino acids: CATRQLNTEAFF. CDR3 nucleotide sequence: TGTGCCACCCGACAGCTGAACACTGAAGCTTTCTTT.

This clone was recorded only once. The CDR3 sequence is CASSPGQQGQIPYF. The DNA for the CDR3 is TGTGCCAGCTCACCGGGCCAACAGGGCCAGATCCCGTACTTC. The chain links TRBV18 to TRBJ2-4; TRBD1 is a possible D gene (6 bases). The CDR3 loop spans 14 amino acids. Germline CDR1 and CDR2: KGHSH and LQKENI. Trimming cost V 3 bases and J 15 bases, with 21 bases left between them.

The chain recombines TRBV28 with TRBJ2-5; 13 bases fit TRBD2. The CDR3 spans 15 residues. Looked up from germline, CDR1 is MDHEN and CDR2 is SYDVKM. Germline trimming cut 4 bases from V and 7 bases from J; bases unmatched to any gene: 6. CDR3 in amino acids: CASSSWTSGRGTQYF. The CDR3 coding sequence is TGTGCCAGCAGTTCCTGGACTAGCGGGAGAGGGACCCAGTACTTC. The full variable domain, its missing parts supplied by reference TRBV28 and TRBJ2-5, is DVKVTQSSRYLVKRTGEKVFLECVQDMDHENMFWYRQDPGLGLRLIYFSYDVKMKEKGDIPEGYSVSREKKERFSLILESASTNQTSMYLCASSSWTSGRGTQYFGPGTRLLVL.

This rearrangement joins TRBV5-6 to TRBJ1-6, with 9 bases that match TRBD1. Germline values: CDR1 SGHDT, CDR2 YYEEEE. The CDR3 is 15 residues long. V lost 0 bases, J lost 10 bases, and 5 bases stayed unmatched. Written as DNA, the CDR3 is TGTGCCAGCAGCTTGGAGGACAGGGGAGGATCACCCCTCCACTTT. Encoded protein: CASSLEDRGGSPLHF. The complete variable domain, with remaining parts taken from reference TRBV5-6 and TRBJ1-6, reads DAGVTQSPTHLIKTRGQQVTLRCSPKSGHDTVSWYQQALGQGPQFIFQYYEEEERQRGNFPDRFSGHQFPNYSSELNVNALLLGDSALYLCASSLEDRGGSPLHFGNGTRLTVT.

Only one count was recorded for this clone. The chain links TRBV11-2 to TRBJ1-3; no definite D call. The CDR3 spans 14 residues. From germline, CDR1 is SGHAT and CDR2 FQNNGV. V lost 3 bases and J 0 bases, leaving 6 bases between the germline ends. The CDR3 DNA sequence: TGTGCCAGCAGCTTCACAGTCTCTGGAAACACCATATATTTT. This codes for CASSFTVSGNTIYF.

The chain joins TRBV5-1 to TRBJ2-1; 8 bases align to TRBD2. Germline V gene lookup returns CDR1 SGHRS and CDR2 YFSETQ. CDR3 length: 16 amino acids. The J segment lost 2 bases and the V segment lost 4 bases, leaving 8 bases of the junction unmatched. This chain's CDR3 is CASSPRAGDTYNEQFF. Here the CDR3 DNA reads TGCGCCAGCAGCCCCCGAGCGGGAGATACCTACAATGAGCAGTTCTTC.

CDR3 protein: CASSLVVSQNYGYTF. The DNA for the CDR3 is TGCGCCAGCAGCTTGGTCGTCAGCCAAAACTATGGCTACACCTTC. This chain uses TRBV5-1 with TRBJ1-2, with D unresolved. V was cut by 0 bases and J by 2 bases, with 11 bases left in between. Germline CDR1 and CDR2: SGHRS and YFSETQ. The CDR3 is 15 amino acids.

J is TRBJ2-2 and V is TRBV9; 8 nucleotides align to TRBD2. V dropped 4 bases and J dropped 1; count of bases not matched to a gene: 6. The CDR3 covers 16 residues. Germline V gene sequence: CDR1 SGDLS, CDR2 YYNGEE. CDR3 in amino acids: CASSRISGRNTGELFF. The CDR3 bases are TGTGCCAGCAGCCGAATAAGCGGGAGGAACACCGGGGAGCTGTTTTTT.